The 7 T cell receptor beta chains reported below all come from one sample, sequenced in a study of T cells after yellow fever vaccination. TCRdb passed the 5' RACE reads through MiXCR, listing each CDR3 protein once. The table lists approximately 450,000 distinct CDR3 sequences, roughly a sixth of them singletons. Sample: PBMCs, taken before the yellow fever booster vaccination. Receptors were obtained from a man aged 18 to 29 who received the YFV17D yellow fever vaccine.

The chain is built from TRBV5-1 and TRBJ2-2; 7 positions match TRBD2. CDR1 SGHRS and CDR2 YFSETQ come from the germline V gene. The CDR3 length is 16 residues. J lost 0 bases, V lost 4 bases, and 6 bases had no gene match. The CDR3 is CASSKSGGANTGELFF. The CDR3 DNA follows: TGCGCCAGCAGCAAAAGTGGGGGGGCGAACACCGGGGAGCTGTTTTTT.

This clonotype was counted many times. The V gene is TRBV6-1, the J gene TRBJ1-1, with D possibly matching TRBD1 (5 bases). Trimming took off 3 bases at V and 1 base at J, with 12 bases between the two ends. The germline CDR1 and CDR2 sequences are MNHNS and SASEGT. This CDR3 contains 15 residues. The CDR3 sequence is CASSDQAGTNTEAFF. The CDR3 bases are TGTGCCAGCAGTGATCAGGCAGGGACGAACACTGAAGCTTTCTTT.

This chain links TRBV6-6 with TRBJ2-2; possibly TRBD2 for D (5 bases). Trimming pared 1 base from V and 0 bases from J, leaving 12 bases between. The CDR3 sequence is 17 residues long. CDR1 and CDR2 from the germline V gene are MNHNY and SVGAGI (reference sequence). CDR3 nucleotide sequence: TGTGCCAGCAGTTACTGGGCGGACGGGACGAACACCGGGGAGCTGTTTTTT. It specifies CASSYWADGTNTGELFF.

The chain carries TRBV7-2 and TRBJ2-6; D perhaps matches TRBD2 (6 bases). V lost 5 bases, J lost 0 bases, and 20 bases lay in between. The CDR3 is 19 residues long. Per germline, CDR1 SGHTA and CDR2 FQGNSA. The CDR3 loop is CASSRRRGISLSGANVLTF. The CDR3 region has the DNA TGTGCCAGCAGCCGAAGGAGGGGCATAAGTCTCTCTGGGGCCAACGTCCTGACTTTC.

This clonotype was counted only a few times. The genes are TRBV15 and TRBJ1-3; 7 bases match TRBD1. V shed 0 bases and J 4 bases; nucleotides not matched to a gene: 3. Germline CDR1 is LNHNV and CDR2 is YYDKDF (reference sequence). The CDR3 length is 15 residues. CDR3 protein: CATSRDVTGGNTIYF. The DNA for the CDR3 is TGTGCCACCAGCAGAGATGTGACAGGGGGAAACACCATATATTTT.

This clonotype has a count of ten or more. The chain couples TRBV6-2 or TRBV6-3 to TRBJ1-1; no reliable D call. CDR3 length equals 11 residues. Germline CDR1 and CDR2: MNHEY and SVGEGT. Trimming stripped 6 bases from V and 0 bases from J, with 2 bases between. The CDR3: CASRLNTEAFF. CDR3 nucleotide sequence: TGTGCCAGCAGGTTGAACACTGAAGCTTTCTTT.

In regard to this clonotype: At one end, the junction sequence differs from germline, possibly due to a read error. The rearrangement links TRBV5-1 to TRBJ2-3, with TRBD1 as a possible D gene (6 bases). Germline CDR1 and CDR2: SGHRS and YFSETQ. CDR3 length: 14 residues. The CDR3 sequence: CASSFGTSTDTQYF. In nucleotides, the CDR3 is TGTGCCAGCAGCTTTGGGACAAGCACAGATACGCAGTATTTT.